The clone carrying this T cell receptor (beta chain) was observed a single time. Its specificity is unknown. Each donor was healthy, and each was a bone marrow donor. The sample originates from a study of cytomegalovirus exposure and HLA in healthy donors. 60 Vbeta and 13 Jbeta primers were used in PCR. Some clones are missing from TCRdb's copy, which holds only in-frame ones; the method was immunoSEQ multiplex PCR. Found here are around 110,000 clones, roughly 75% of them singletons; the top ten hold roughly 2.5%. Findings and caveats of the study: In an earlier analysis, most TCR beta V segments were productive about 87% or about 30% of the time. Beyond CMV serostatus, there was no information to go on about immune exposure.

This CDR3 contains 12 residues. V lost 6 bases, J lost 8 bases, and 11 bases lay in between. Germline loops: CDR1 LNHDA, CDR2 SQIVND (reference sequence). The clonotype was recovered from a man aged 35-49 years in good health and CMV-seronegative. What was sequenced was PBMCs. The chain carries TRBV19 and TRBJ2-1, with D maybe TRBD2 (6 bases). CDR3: CASSRTGDEQFF. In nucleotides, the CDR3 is TGTGCCAGTAGCCGGACGGGAGATGAGCAGTTCTTC.